This T cell receptor (beta chain) is drawn from a study of T cell responses to AZD1222 COVID-19 vaccine. The ends were cut back, 5 bases at V and 8 bases at J, with 12 bases in the middle. The germline V gene encodes CDR1 DFQATT and CDR2 SNEGSKA (reference sequence). The length of the CDR3 is 11 residues. Sequencing was performed with immunoSEQ multiplex PCR; in TCRdb, only in-frame clones are kept and a portion is missing. The sample contains roughly 130,000 clones, around 94% of which appear only once. This clone turned up a few times. Specimen: peripheral blood, collected on day 0 of AZD1222 vaccination. The sequence came from an adult in good health. This chain connects TRBV20-1 to TRBJ1-1; D remains unclear. The CDR3 sequence: CSAGRTEEAFF. The CDR3 coding sequence is TGCAGTGCTGGACGGACGGAGGAAGCTTTCTTT.